The 18 T cell receptor beta chains below were found in one sample sequenced in a study of T cell changes during pregnancy in multiple sclerosis (dated by TCRdb to between 2019 and 2020). The library came from the immunoSEQ multiplex PCR assay. TCRdb limited this immuneACCESS table to in-frame rearrangements with V and J called. A share of clones is missing; checked studies link under half to unresolved V genes, and the rest is unexplained. A total of tens of thousands of clones appear in this sample, roughly nine tenths of them only once. Jointly, the top ten make up almost 1.5% of the sample. Sequencing used peripheral blood, obtained before pregnancy. The receptors here all came from a female donor with multiple sclerosis, enrolled in a pregnancy study.

The rearrangement uses TRBV5-1 and TRBJ2-5, with 10 bases aligning to TRBD2. The V gene end was trimmed by 4 bases and the J gene end by 1 base; junction bases not matched to a gene: 4. Looked up from germline, CDR1 is SGHRS and CDR2 is YFSETQ. There are 15 residues in the CDR3. For the CDR3, the DNA is TGCGCCAGCAGCCAGAGACTAGCGGGCCAAGAGACCCAGTACTTC. Translation gives CASSQRLAGQETQYF. Supplemented by reference TRBV5-1 and TRBJ2-5, the full variable domain reads KAGVTQTPRYLIKTRGQQVTLSCSPISGHRSVSWYQQTPGQGLQFLFEYFSETQRNKGNFPGRFSGRQFSNSRSEMNVSTLELGDSALYLCASSQRLAGQETQYFGPGTRLLVL.

The chain is built from TRBV7-9 and TRBJ2-1; D is perhaps TRBD2 (6 bases). Per germline, CDR1 SEHNR and CDR2 FQNEAQ (reference sequence). This CDR3 spans 11 amino acids. Trimming took 5 bases from V and 15 from J, leaving 14 bases between them. The CDR3 coding sequence is TGTGCCAGCAGCCAGACTAGGGGCCGGTTCTTC. Amino acids: CASSQTRGRFF.

As to this clone: Germline is not matched at one junction end, which may reflect a read error. The sample holds other DNA sequences that translate to the same CDR3. This chain links TRBV7-7 with TRBJ2-7; maybe TRBD2 (5 bases). Germline assignment: CDR1 SSHAT and CDR2 FNYEAQ (reference sequence). The CDR3 consists of 13 residues. CDR3 region: CASSAGQTYEQYF. As DNA, the CDR3 is TGTGCTAGCAGCGCGGGCCAGACCTACGAGCAGTACTTC.

CDR3 coding DNA: TGTGCCAGCAGCTTAGCTCTACAGCAAGAGACCCAGTACTTC. Encoded protein: CASSLALQQETQYF. The chain joins TRBV11-2 to TRBJ2-5; D gene ambiguous. The CDR3 runs 14 residues. Trimming removed 1 base at V and 2 bases at J, with 8 bases between. Germline V gene lookup returns CDR1 SGHAT and CDR2 FQNNGV.

The chain uses TRBV30 and TRBJ2-1; D unresolved. The CDR3 covers 14 residues. The V and J ends lost 4 bases and 5 bases respectively, with 15 bases between them. Looked up from germline, CDR1 is GTSNPN and CDR2 is SVGIG (reference sequence). The chain's CDR3 is CAWTGLAFHNEQFF. In DNA form, the CDR3 reads TGTGCCTGGACTGGTCTTGCGTTCCACAATGAGCAGTTCTTC.

V gene TRBV27 combines with J gene TRBJ2-4; 10 positions agree with TRBD1. The CDR3 runs to 14 residues. J was trimmed by 4 bases and V by 5 bases; bases with no gene match: 2. The germline V gene encodes CDR1 MNHEY and CDR2 SMNVEV (reference sequence). This CDR3 is CASSPGQGKNIQYF. CDR3 bases: TGTGCCAGCAGTCCGGGACAGGGGAAAAACATTCAGTACTTC.

This clone showed up just a few times. The chain combines TRBV9 with TRBJ1-2; D is uncertain. Looked up from germline, CDR1 is SGDLS and CDR2 is YYNGEE. The CDR3 spans 14 residues. With 0 bases removed from V and 2 bases from J, the gap between germline ends came to 8 bases. The CDR3 reads CASSVAGGNYGYTF. CDR3 DNA sequence: TGTGCCAGCAGCGTAGCTGGCGGAAACTATGGCTACACCTTC.

The V call is TRBV19, the J call TRBJ1-1; D perhaps matches TRBD1 (5 bases). The germline V gene has CDR1 LNHDA and CDR2 SQIVND (reference sequence). Trimming cost V 5 bases and J 4 bases, with 8 bases left between them. The CDR3 has 12 residues. CDR3 region: CASSSDSTEAFF. CDR3 sequence (DNA): TGTGCCAGTAGTTCAGACAGCACTGAAGCTTTCTTT.

The chain links TRBV4-1 to TRBJ2-7; 7 bases line up with TRBD1. Trimming cost V 4 bases and J 1 base; bases outside gene matches: 7. The CDR3 totals 15 residues. The germline gives CDR1 MGHRA, CDR2 YSYEKL. Here the CDR3 DNA reads TGCGCCAGCAGCCTACACCCGGGACAGTCCTACGAGCAGTACTTC. It translates to CASSLHPGQSYEQYF.

The chain has TRBV4-1 and TRBJ1-2; 8 bases are a match to TRBD1. Germline loops: CDR1 MGHRA, CDR2 YSYEKL. This CDR3 spans 15 amino acids. Trimming took 2 bases from V and 2 from J; bases not matched to a gene: 4. DNA for the CDR3: TGCGCCAGCAGCCAACCAAGACAGGGGAACTATGGCTACACCTTC. It translates to CASSQPRQGNYGYTF.

The chain joins TRBV7-9 to TRBJ1-4, with D possibly being TRBD1 (5 bases). CDR3 length equals 12 residues. The V end lost 8 bases, the J end lost 6 bases, and 10 bases lay between the germline ends. Germline CDR1 is SEHNR and CDR2 is FQNEAQ (reference sequence). As DNA, the CDR3 is TGTGCCAGCGGGGCCCGGGATGAAAAACTGTTTTTT. It encodes CASGARDEKLFF.

The gene calls are TRBV6-5 and TRBJ2-3; TRBD2 agrees at 7 bases. Losses at the gene ends were 7 bases for V and 6 bases for J; bases not matched to a gene: 7. Looked up from germline, CDR1 is MNHEY and CDR2 is SVGAGI. The CDR3 loop spans 13 amino acids. The CDR3 here is CASTPGGGDTQYF. DNA for the CDR3: TGTGCCAGCACTCCGGGGGGAGGGGATACGCAGTATTTT.

The chain recombines TRBV29-1 with TRBJ1-4; possibly TRBD1 for D (6 bases). The germline V and J ends were trimmed by 6 bases and 4 bases, with 6 bases remaining between them. Looked up from germline, CDR1 is SQVTM and CDR2 is ANQGSEA. The CDR3 covers 11 residues. In nucleotides, the CDR3 is TGCAGCGTGGGACATAATGAAAAACTGTTTTTT. It translates to CSVGHNEKLFF.

CDR3 nucleotides: TGTGCCAGCAGTTACGAGGGACATTCTTACGAGCAGTACTTC. It translates to CASSYEGHSYEQYF. J is TRBJ2-7 and V is TRBV6-5; weak D call: TRBD1 (6 bases). V lost 2 bases to trimming and J lost 4 bases, with 12 bases between them. There are 14 residues in the CDR3. Germline V CDR1 and CDR2: MNHEY, SVGAGI.

This chain connects TRBV4-1 to TRBJ1-2, with 7 bases fitting TRBD1. The CDR3 is made up of 14 amino acids. V lost 4 bases, J lost 6 bases, and 8 bases stayed unmatched. Germline CDR1 is MGHRA and CDR2 is YSYEKL. This CDR3 reads CASSLDSRGNGYTF. For the CDR3, the DNA is TGCGCCAGCAGCCTTGATAGCAGGGGGAATGGCTACACCTTC.

In this sample, this clone turned up once. The rearrangement joins TRBV6-1 to TRBJ2-3; TRBD2 is a possible D gene (6 bases). The CDR3 consists of 13 residues. Germline lookup yields CDR1 MNHNS and CDR2 SASEGT. The V end lost 4 bases, the J end lost 7 bases, and 12 bases lay between the germline ends. Here the CDR3 DNA reads TGTGCCAGCAGTGGGGGGGTCGGTTATACGCAGTATTTT. This codes for CASSGGVGYTQYF.

The chain carries TRBV5-1 and TRBJ1-3; D gene uncertain. Germline CDR1 is SGHRS and CDR2 is YFSETQ. The V end was cut by 0 bases, the J end by 0 bases, with 4 bases between. CDR3 length: 14 amino acids. CDR3 region: CASSLARSGNTIYF. CDR3 DNA: TGCGCCAGCAGCTTGGCCCGCTCTGGAAACACCATATATTTT.

The chain is built from TRBV6-1 and TRBJ2-7, with D maybe TRBD2 (6 bases). The CDR3 sequence is 14 residues long. The V and J ends lost 5 bases and 4 bases respectively, with 15 bases between them. Germline values: CDR1 MNHNS, CDR2 SASEGT. The CDR3 here is CASSQVGGSYEQYF. CDR3 DNA sequence: TGTGCCAGCAGTCAGGTGGGGGGTAGTTACGAGCAGTACTTC.